These 22 T cell receptor beta chains share one sample of origin, sequenced in a study of blood T cell repertoires in COVID-19. This table comes from immunoSEQ multiplex PCR, and its TCRdb copy is limited to in-frame clones, with some not included. The sample yields around 170,000 clones, about 91% seen once. The sequencing input was peripheral blood. These receptors were taken from a woman under 40 with acute or convalescent COVID-19.

This clone showed up just a few times. V usage is TRBV5-1 and J usage is TRBJ1-2, with D perhaps matching TRBD1 (5 bases). V lost 6 bases to trimming and J lost 2 bases, with 11 bases between them. This CDR3 has 13 residues. Per germline, CDR1 SGHRS and CDR2 YFSETQ. The CDR3 nucleotides read TGCGCCAGCACCCTTGGGGGGAACTATGGCTACACCTTC. It encodes CASTLGGNYGYTF. The full variable domain, completed using reference TRBV5-1 and TRBJ1-2, is KAGVTQTPRYLIKTRGQQVTLSCSPISGHRSVSWYQQTPGQGLQFLFEYFSETQRNKGNFPGRFSGRQFSNSRSEMNVSTLELGDSALYLCASTLGGNYGYTFGSGTRLTVV.

The gene calls are TRBV28 and TRBJ1-5; D not certain. There are 10 residues in the CDR3. Trimming left V 8 bases short and J 6 bases short, with 5 bases between. Germline V CDR1 and CDR2: MDHEN, SYDVKM. Written as DNA, the CDR3 is TGTGCCAGCGGACTTCAGCCCCAGCATTTT. This translates into CASGLQPQHF.

This chain joins TRBV19 and TRBJ1-5; tentative D call: TRBD1 (5 bases). CDR1 LNHDA and CDR2 SQIVND come from the germline V gene (reference sequence). The CDR3 loop spans 15 amino acids. V was shortened by 7 bases and J by 6 bases, with 19 bases between the two germline ends. In DNA, the CDR3 is TGTGCCAGTAACTATATTCGGGCGGGGGGTCAGCCCCAGCATTTT. Its translation: CASNYIRAGGQPQHF.

The CDR3 reads CATQGETEAFF. The CDR3 DNA reads TGTGCCACTCAGGGGGAGACTGAAGCTTTCTTT. The chain combines TRBV28 with TRBJ1-1, with TRBD1 matching 7 bases. This CDR3 region has 11 residues. V shed 10 bases and J 5 bases; nucleotides not matched to a gene: 4. CDR1 MDHEN and CDR2 SYDVKM come from the germline V gene.

This chain joins TRBV14 and TRBJ1-2; perhaps TRBD1 as D (5 bases). The germline CDR1 and CDR2 sequences are SGHDN and FVKESK. Trimming shortened V by 8 bases and J by 3 bases, and 10 bases separated the two germline ends. CDR3 length: 12 amino acids. CDR3 protein: CASGAGYYGYTF. In nucleotides, the CDR3 is TGTGCCAGCGGGGCAGGCTACTATGGCTACACCTTC.

The V call is TRBV2, the J call TRBJ2-1, with D possibly being TRBD1 (5 bases). Trimming took 10 bases from V and 1 from J, leaving 20 bases between them. Germline CDR1 SNHLY, CDR2 FYNNEI. This CDR3 has 16 amino acids. CDR3 DNA sequence: TGTGCCACCCTACCCCAAGACAGTCCATCCTACAATGAGCAGTTCTTC. It specifies CATLPQDSPSYNEQFF.

This clone was seen a single time. CDR3 in amino acids: CASSFGGTSYTF. The CDR3 DNA reads TGTGCCAGCAGCTTTGGAGGCACAAGCTACACCTTC. The rearrangement joins TRBV11-2 to TRBJ1-2, with D uncertain. The V gene lost 3 bases and the J gene lost 9 bases, with 11 bases spanning the gap. The CDR3 runs 12 residues. The germline V gene encodes CDR1 SGHAT and CDR2 FQNNGV.

The chain employs TRBV6-1 and TRBJ2-7, with D hard to call. This CDR3 has 14 residues. Germline values: CDR1 MNHNS, CDR2 SASEGT. V lost 3 bases and J 7 bases, leaving 16 bases between the germline ends. Here the CDR3 reads CASSDIGQVREQYF. The DNA of the CDR3 is TGTGCCAGCAGTGATATCGGCCAGGTCAGGGAGCAGTACTTC.

J is TRBJ2-7 and V is TRBV11-2; 16 bases agree with TRBD2. The V segment lost 4 bases and the J segment 1 base; nucleotides outside the gene matches: 7. Germline CDR1 SGHAT, CDR2 FQNNGV. The CDR3 is 18 residues long. In nucleotides, the CDR3 is TGTGCCAGCAGCTCCCCGGGACTAGCGGGAGGGAAATCCTACGAGCAGTACTTC. Its translation: CASSSPGLAGGKSYEQYF.

The chain carries TRBV6-4 and TRBJ2-1; D gene unclear. CDR1 MRHNA and CDR2 SNTAGT come from the germline V gene. The V end lost 9 bases, the J end lost 8 bases, and 5 bases lay between the germline ends. The CDR3 is 9 residues long. The CDR3 region has the DNA TGTGCCAGGCAGTATGAGCAGTTCTTC. It yields the protein CARQYEQFF.

The J gene is TRBJ2-2, the V gene TRBV25-1, with D tentatively TRBD1 (5 bases). The CDR3 extends over 13 amino acids. Germline V gives CDR1 MGHDK, CDR2 SYGVNS. V dropped 6 bases and J dropped 5 bases, with 10 bases sitting between them. The CDR3 spells CASSAGWTGELFF. The CDR3 DNA follows: TGTGCCAGCAGCGCAGGGTGGACCGGGGAGCTGTTTTTT.

The chain joins TRBV5-1 to TRBJ2-7; 11 nucleotides agree with TRBD1. V shed 3 bases, J shed 6 bases, and the junction held 11 bases outside the gene matches. The CDR3 is made up of 16 amino acids. Germline V gives CDR1 SGHRS, CDR2 YFSETQ. This chain's CDR3 is CASSSTFGTGGREQYF. Here the CDR3 DNA reads TGCGCCAGCAGCTCCACATTCGGGACAGGGGGACGCGAGCAGTACTTC. The entire variable domain, with the rest obtained from reference TRBV5-1 and TRBJ2-7, is as follows: KAGVTQTPRYLIKTRGQQVTLSCSPISGHRSVSWYQQTPGQGLQFLFEYFSETQRNKGNFPGRFSGRQFSNSRSEMNVSTLELGDSALYLCASSSTFGTGGREQYFGPGTRLTVT.

The CDR3 sequence is CATSSGNYNEQFF. The CDR3, as DNA: TGTGCCACCAGCTCGGGAAATTACAATGAGCAGTTCTTC. The chain has TRBV24-1 and TRBJ2-1; weak D call: TRBD2 (5 bases). Germline V gives CDR1 KGHDR, CDR2 SFDVKD. V lost 7 bases to trimming and J lost 4 bases, with 10 bases between them. The CDR3 runs 13 residues.

V usage is TRBV5-4 and J usage is TRBJ2-7; 9 positions match TRBD1. Germline V gene lookup returns CDR1 SGHNT and CDR2 YYREEE (reference sequence). This CDR3 contains 15 residues. The junction had 8 bases not matched to a gene; V was cut back by 0 bases and J by 7 bases. CDR3 sequence: CASSLEGQGIREQYF. DNA for the CDR3: TGTGCCAGCAGCTTGGAGGGACAGGGAATAAGGGAGCAGTACTTC.

This chain joins TRBV11-3 and TRBJ1-2; 7 nucleotides align to TRBD1. The V gene end was trimmed by 2 bases and the J gene end by 4 bases; junction bases not matched to a gene: 10. The CDR3 is made up of 16 amino acids. Germline V CDR1 and CDR2: SGHNT, YENEEA. Here the CDR3 DNA reads TGTGCCAGCAGCTTATCGGTGACAGGGCGGGTCTATGGCTACACCTTC. It codes for CASSLSVTGRVYGYTF.

The genes are TRBV7-9 and TRBJ2-2; D perhaps matches TRBD2 (6 bases). The CDR3 sequence is 15 residues long. V shed 8 bases and J shed 3 bases, with 16 bases lying between them. Germline V gene sequence: CDR1 SEHNR, CDR2 FQNEAQ (reference sequence). CDR3 coding DNA: TGTGCCAGCTCCCTAAGGAGGGCGGACACCGGGGAGCTGTTTTTT. It encodes CASSLRRADTGELFF.

CDR3 sequence (DNA): TGTGCCAGCAGCTATACAGGGGTGGGGGGTGGCTACACCTTC. Its translation is CASSYTGVGGGYTF. This chain uses TRBV27 with TRBJ1-2; 7 nucleotides agree with TRBD1. Per the germline V gene, CDR1 is MNHEY and CDR2 is SMNVEV (reference sequence). There are 14 residues in the CDR3. The V gene end was trimmed by 6 bases and the J gene end by 7 bases; junction bases not matched to a gene: 11.

This sequence joins TRBV7-2 and TRBJ1-1; no clear D gene. The V gene's germline CDR1 is SGHTA and CDR2 FQGNSA. Trimming stripped 2 bases from V and 1 base from J, with 5 bases between. The CDR3 loop spans 13 amino acids. CDR3 sequence: CASSLIWNTEAFF. CDR3 coding DNA: TGTGCCAGCAGCTTAATCTGGAACACTGAAGCTTTCTTT.

The rearrangement links TRBV20-1 to TRBJ2-7; no firm D call. The CDR3 sequence is 11 residues long. V lost 7 bases and J lost 0, with 7 bases in between. In germline, CDR1 is DFQATT, CDR2 SNEGSKA (reference sequence). In DNA, the CDR3 is TGCAGTGTGAGTCCCTCCTACGAGCAGTACTTC. It is translated as CSVSPSYEQYF.

This chain uses TRBV5-8 with TRBJ1-3; possible D gene TRBD1, 5 bases. Trimming shortened V by 5 bases and J by 0 bases, and 12 bases separated the two germline ends. CDR3 length equals 15 residues. The germline gives CDR1 SGHTS, CDR2 YDEGEE. The CDR3 DNA reads as TGTGCCAGCAGGTCGGGACTTAGCTCTGGAAACACCATATATTTT. This sequence encodes CASRSGLSSGNTIYF.

The chain is built from TRBV20-1 and TRBJ2-1; D is ambiguous. This CDR3 has 11 residues. With 6 bases removed from V and 8 bases from J, the gap between germline ends came to 11 bases. The V gene's germline CDR1 is DFQATT and CDR2 SNEGSKA (reference sequence). This CDR3 is CSALRRDEQFF. CDR3 bases: TGCAGTGCCCTAAGACGGGATGAGCAGTTCTTC.

The chain employs TRBV12-3 or TRBV12-4 and TRBJ2-4; D call uncertain. The CDR3 has 12 amino acids. V lost 3 bases and J lost 7, with 7 bases in between. CDR3 in amino acids: CASSFTENIQYF. CDR3 nucleotide sequence: TGTGCCAGCAGTTTTACCGAGAACATTCAGTACTTC.